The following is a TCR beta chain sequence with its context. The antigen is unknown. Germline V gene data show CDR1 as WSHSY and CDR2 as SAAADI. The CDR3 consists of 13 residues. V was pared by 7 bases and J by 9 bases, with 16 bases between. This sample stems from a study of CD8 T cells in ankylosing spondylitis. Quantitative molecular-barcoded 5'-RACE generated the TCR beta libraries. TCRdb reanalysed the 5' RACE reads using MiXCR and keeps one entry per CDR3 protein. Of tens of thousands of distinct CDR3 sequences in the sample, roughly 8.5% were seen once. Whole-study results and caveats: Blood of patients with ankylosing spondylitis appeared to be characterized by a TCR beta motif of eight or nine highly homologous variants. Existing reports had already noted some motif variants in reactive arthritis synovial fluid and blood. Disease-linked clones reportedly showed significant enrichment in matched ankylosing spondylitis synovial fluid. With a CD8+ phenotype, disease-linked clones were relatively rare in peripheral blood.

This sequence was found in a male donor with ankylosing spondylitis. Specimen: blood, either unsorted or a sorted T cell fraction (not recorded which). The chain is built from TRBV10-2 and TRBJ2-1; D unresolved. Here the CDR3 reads CASTDQPGVEQFF. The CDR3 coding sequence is TGCGCCAGCACCGACCAGCCTGGGGTTGAGCAGTTCTTC.